Presented here are 6 T cell receptor beta chains from one specimen sequenced in a study of shared clonotypes between healthy human individuals. Profiling relied on immunoSEQ multiplex PCR, and the TCRdb table lists in-frame clones only, not all of them. The sample has around 1.4 million clones, approximately 98.5% seen once. The sample comprised naive CD4+ T cells sorted from blood. Subset in this sample: CD45RA+ positively selected. These receptors were obtained from a man younger than 40 in good health.

V is TRBV7-9 and J is TRBJ1-4; D perhaps matches TRBD1 (6 bases). V was clipped by 1 base and J by 8 bases, with 17 bases between them. Germline V CDR1 and CDR2: SEHNR, FQNEAQ (reference sequence). The CDR3 spans 16 residues. The CDR3 loop reads CASSLGEQGHWEKLFF. The CDR3 nucleotides read TGTGCCAGCAGCTTAGGGGAACAGGGACATTGGGAAAAACTGTTTTTT.

The DNA for the CDR3 is TGCGCCAGCAGCTCCGCTCGGAGACACCAGTTTTCCCAGTACTTC. This codes for CASSSARRHQFSQYF. The chain combines TRBV5-1 with TRBJ2-5; D unclear. V gave up 3 bases and J gave up 9 bases, with 21 bases separating them. Germline lookup yields CDR1 SGHRS and CDR2 YFSETQ. This CDR3 contains 15 residues.

The genes are TRBV6-4 and TRBJ2-7; 7 positions match TRBD1. J was trimmed by 5 bases and V by 6 bases; bases with no gene match: 10. Looked up from germline, CDR1 is MRHNA and CDR2 is SNTAGT. The CDR3 covers 14 residues. This chain's CDR3 is CASSPDRTVDEQYF. The CDR3 DNA follows: TGTGCCAGCAGCCCGGACAGGACGGTCGACGAGCAGTACTTC.

The V call is TRBV29-1, the J call TRBJ2-1, with 9 positions matching TRBD2. The V segment lost 5 bases and the J segment 7 bases; nucleotides outside the gene matches: 6. This CDR3 has 13 residues. The germline gives CDR1 SQVTM, CDR2 ANQGSEA. The CDR3 protein is CSVFSGSKNEQFF. The CDR3 nucleotides are TGCAGCGTTTTTAGCGGGAGTAAGAATGAGCAGTTCTTC.

This clone was detected once. The chain employs TRBV10-3 and TRBJ2-7; 8 nucleotides line up with TRBD2. This CDR3 comprises 14 residues. Germline V gene sequence: CDR1 ENHRY, CDR2 SYGVKD. V trimming: 3 bases; J trimming: 8 bases; junction bases outside the gene matches: 9. CDR3 in amino acids: CAISDISGTGQQYF. DNA of the CDR3: TGTGCCATCAGTGACATTAGCGGGACCGGGCAGCAGTACTTC.

The chain is built from TRBV29-1 and TRBJ2-5; 10 bases match TRBD2. The V and J ends lost 3 bases and 5 bases, in that order; junction bases with no gene match: 15. The CDR3 extends over 17 amino acids. Germline V gene data show CDR1 as SQVTM and CDR2 as ANQGSEA. The CDR3 region is CSVDLGSAGGSIETQYF. CDR3 nucleotides: TGCAGCGTTGACTTGGGATCAGCGGGAGGGTCTATCGAGACCCAGTACTTC.